One T cell receptor beta chain is described in this entry. This entry is derived from a study of blood T cell repertoires in COVID-19. Study at large: The study drew acute and convalescent COVID-19 samples from the United States, Italy and Spain. T cells, B-cell-depleted T cells, or PBMCs provided the cDNA or gDNA that served as material.

In the authors' methods: Researchers report that nucleated cell counts were estimated from reference gene primer amplification. TCRdb's table, derived via immunoSEQ multiplex PCR, lists solely in-frame clones and lacks some. Clonal size and the V and J genes are those of that table, whereas D and trimming came from the DNA. Altogether fewer than 150,000 clones are present, approximately 80% being singletons, with the ten largest covering 20% to 25%. In germline, CDR1 is KGHSH, CDR2 LQKENI. CDR3 length equals 17 residues. V gave up 1 base and J gave up 2 bases, with 15 bases separating them. The receptor comes from an older man with acute or convalescent COVID-19. Specimen: peripheral blood. The chain combines TRBV18 with TRBJ2-1, with a weak D call TRBD1 (6 bases). The CDR3 nucleotides are TGTGCCAGCTCACCACAGACCAGACAGGTTACCTACAATGAGCAGTTCTTC. This encodes CASSPQTRQVTYNEQFF.